Each of the 32 T cell receptor beta chains below was sequenced from the same sample in a study of T-cell memory formation after mild COVID-19. In TCRdb, the 5' RACE reads were re-called with MiXCR into one record per CDR3 protein. This sample carries fewer than 300,000 distinct CDR3 sequences, around 15% of them seen once, and the ten largest clones take roughly a fifth. Sample: PBMCs or a T cell subset sorted from them (not recorded which). The receptors derive from a man aged 18 to 35 who had mild COVID-19 (a few samples of this study predate the infection). Cell type and time point are not known.

This clonotype has at least ten counts. The V call is TRBV29-1, the J call TRBJ2-3, with D uncertain. Per germline, CDR1 SQVTM and CDR2 ANQGSEA. This CDR3 is 12 amino acids long. Trimming stripped 5 bases from V and 2 bases from J, with 8 bases between. The CDR3 DNA is TGCAGCGTTAGGTGGGACACAGATACGCAGTATTTT. Translating it yields CSVRWDTDTQYF.

This clonotype was observed a handful of times. V gene TRBV20-1 combines with J gene TRBJ2-5; D remains unclear. Germline V CDR1 and CDR2: DFQATT, SNEGSKA (reference sequence). The CDR3 length is 11 residues. The CDR3 nucleotides read TGCAGCGGCGCAGCCGGTGAGACCCAGTACTTC. Translating it yields CSGAAGETQYF.

There are many counts of this clonotype. The V call is TRBV5-1, the J call TRBJ2-5, with D perhaps assigned TRBD1 or TRBD2 (5 bases each). V was pared by 6 bases and J by 4 bases, with 19 bases between. This CDR3 region has 15 residues. The germline gives CDR1 SGHRS, CDR2 YFSETQ. The CDR3 nucleotides are TGCGCCAGCACCCAGACCGGAGTTGGGGGAGAGACCCAGTACTTC. It encodes CASTQTGVGGETQYF. The full variable domain, in which reference TRBV5-1 and TRBJ2-5 provide the parts outside the CDR3, is KAGVTQTPRYLIKTRGQQVTLSCSPISGHRSVSWYQQTPGQGLQFLFEYFSETQRNKGNFPGRFSGRQFSNSRSEMNVSTLELGDSALYLCASTQTGVGGETQYFGPGTRLLVL.

In this sample, this clonotype turned up a few times. The rearrangement uses TRBV9 and TRBJ1-6, with D unclear. CDR3 length equals 14 residues. Germline CDR1 is SGDLS and CDR2 is YYNGEE. V gave up 0 bases and J gave up 7 bases, with 8 bases separating them. CDR3 in amino acids: CASSVVGDNSPLHF. In DNA form, the CDR3 reads TGTGCCAGCAGCGTAGTTGGCGACAATTCACCCCTCCACTTT.

This clonotype was seen a handful of times. The genes are TRBV5-1 and TRBJ1-3; weak D call: TRBD1 (5 bases). Germline values: CDR1 SGHRS, CDR2 YFSETQ. The CDR3 covers 15 residues. The V end was cut by 5 bases, the J end by 0 bases, with 12 bases between. The CDR3 sequence: CASRDTGASGNTIYF. CDR3 nucleotide sequence: TGCGCCAGCAGAGATACAGGCGCCTCTGGAAACACCATATATTTT.

The chain carries TRBV5-5 and TRBJ2-7; 7 nucleotides line up with TRBD2. This CDR3 has 13 amino acids. V shed 0 bases and J 7 bases; nucleotides not matched to a gene: 4. CDR1 and CDR2 from the germline V gene are SGHKS and YYEKEE (reference sequence). CDR3 loop: CASSLGGSLEQYF. Written as DNA, the CDR3 is TGTGCCAGCAGCTTGGGCGGGAGTCTTGAGCAGTACTTC.

This clonotype was found a few times. V usage is TRBV6-5 and J usage is TRBJ1-3; unclear D gene. The CDR3 spans 15 residues. CDR1 is MNHEY and CDR2 is SVGAGI in the germline V gene. V was trimmed by 5 bases and J by 1 base, leaving 12 bases between them. CDR3 protein: CASSRGAGSGNTIYF. For the CDR3, the DNA is TGTGCCAGCAGTCGAGGAGCGGGGTCTGGAAACACCATATATTTT.

This clonotype was detected a few times. The chain has TRBV6-2 or TRBV6-3 and TRBJ1-1, with D maybe TRBD1 (6 bases). This CDR3 is built from 15 residues. The ends were cut back, 2 bases at V and 3 bases at J, with 13 bases in the middle. Germline CDR1 reads MNHEY; CDR2 reads SVGEGT. Here the CDR3 DNA reads TGTGCCAGCAGTTACCCCCCCACAGGGTACACTGAAGCTTTCTTT. This sequence encodes CASSYPPTGYTEAFF.

This clonotype has a handful of counts. J is TRBJ2-3 and V is TRBV7-9, with TRBD2 matching 13 bases. V was clipped by 0 bases and J by 3 bases; unmatched bases: 6. The CDR3 loop spans 18 amino acids. CDR1 is SEHNR, CDR2 FQNEAQ, per germline (reference sequence). This CDR3 is CASSLAGTSGATTDTQYF. Here the CDR3 DNA reads TGTGCCAGCAGCTTAGCCGGGACTAGCGGGGCCACTACAGATACGCAGTATTTT.

This clonotype was detected ten times or more. CDR3 in amino acids: CSTDVVTGNYGYTF. CDR3 nucleotide sequence: TGCAGTACCGATGTGGTGACAGGCAACTATGGCTACACCTTC. V gene TRBV20-1 combines with J gene TRBJ1-2, with D possibly being TRBD1 (6 bases). This CDR3 contains 14 residues. The germline V and J ends were trimmed by 8 bases and 2 bases, with 18 bases remaining between them. Germline V lookup: CDR1 DFQATT, CDR2 SNEGSKA (reference sequence).

V is TRBV20-1 and J is TRBJ2-3; D possibly corresponds to TRBD2 (7 bases). Trimming took 2 bases from V and 6 from J, leaving 21 bases between them. The V gene's germline CDR1 is DFQATT and CDR2 SNEGSKA (reference sequence). The CDR3 sequence is 16 residues long. The CDR3 DNA reads TGCAGTGCTAGATCCCTACGGGGGGCCGGTCTGGATACGCAGTATTTT. This codes for CSARSLRGAGLDTQYF.

This clonotype was found a few times. The chain uses TRBV12-3 or TRBV12-4 and TRBJ1-1, with D perhaps TRBD1 (5 bases). This CDR3 is 14 amino acids long. V gave up 4 bases and J gave up 5 bases, with 14 bases separating them. The DNA for the CDR3 is TGTGCCAGCAGTTCCCAGGGAGGGTTAACTGAAGCTTTCTTT. Residues: CASSSQGGLTEAFF.

A few counts support this clonotype. This chain uses TRBV4-3 with TRBJ1-1; no definite D call. The CDR3 loop spans 14 amino acids. The V and J ends lost 1 base and 2 bases respectively, with 8 bases between them. In germline, CDR1 is LGHNA, CDR2 YSLEER. This chain's CDR3 is CASSQAGFNTEAFF. Written as DNA, the CDR3 is TGCGCCAGCAGCCAAGCGGGGTTCAACACTGAAGCTTTCTTT.

V usage is TRBV10-1 and J usage is TRBJ1-1; D is unclear. V lost 1 base to trimming and J lost 5 bases, with 8 bases between them. This CDR3 region has 13 residues. CDR1 and CDR2 from the germline V gene are WNHNN and SYGVQD (reference sequence). Here the CDR3 reads CASSEWTGTEAFF. The CDR3 region has the DNA TGCGCCAGCAGTGAGTGGACTGGAACTGAAGCTTTCTTT.

This rearrangement joins TRBV30 to TRBJ2-7, with D uncertain. From germline, CDR1 is GTSNPN and CDR2 SVGIG (reference sequence). The CDR3 has 13 residues. Trimming stripped 1 base from V and 0 bases from J, with 7 bases between. CDR3 DNA sequence: TGTGCCTGGAGTGGCTATAGCTCCTACGAGCAGTACTTC. Its translation: CAWSGYSSYEQYF.

In this sample, this clonotype turned up a few times. This chain links TRBV7-2 with TRBJ1-1; TRBD1 matches at 8 bases. The V gene's germline CDR1 is SGHTA and CDR2 FQGNSA. V shed 6 bases, J shed 4 bases, and the junction held 7 bases outside the gene matches. CDR3 length equals 14 residues. The CDR3: CASSPRQGSTEAFF. Here the CDR3 DNA reads TGTGCCAGCAGTCCGAGACAGGGGAGCACTGAAGCTTTCTTT.

This clonotype has at least ten counts. The rearrangement links TRBV4-3 to TRBJ1-1; TRBD1 might be the D (5 bases). CDR3 length equals 12 residues. The V end was cut by 2 bases, the J end by 5 bases, with 6 bases between. Germline loops: CDR1 LGHNA, CDR2 YSLEER. CDR3 residues: CASSQKGTEAFF. The CDR3, as DNA: TGCGCCAGCAGCCAAAAGGGGACTGAAGCTTTCTTT.

This clonotype was seen a handful of times. J is TRBJ1-2 and V is TRBV5-1; D not resolved. Germline V gene lookup returns CDR1 SGHRS and CDR2 YFSETQ. V lost 4 bases, J lost 7 bases, and 17 bases lay in between. This CDR3 spans 14 amino acids. The CDR3 sequence is CASSEPSRPSGYTF. The CDR3 bases are TGCGCCAGCAGCGAGCCCTCGCGGCCCAGTGGCTACACCTTC. Supplemented by reference TRBV5-1 and TRBJ1-2, the full variable domain reads KAGVTQTPRYLIKTRGQQVTLSCSPISGHRSVSWYQQTPGQGLQFLFEYFSETQRNKGNFPGRFSGRQFSNSRSEMNVSTLELGDSALYLCASSEPSRPSGYTFGSGTRLTVV.

J is TRBJ2-7 and V is TRBV6-5, with 10 nucleotides matching TRBD1. The CDR3 totals 15 residues. Germline V lookup: CDR1 MNHEY, CDR2 SVGAGI. With 6 bases clipped from V and 4 bases from J, the junction kept 9 bases outside the gene matches. The CDR3, as DNA: TGTGCCAGCAGGCCCGGGACAGGGGCCTCGTACGAGCAGTACGTC. Protein product: CASRPGTGASYEQYV.

This clonotype was recorded a few times. This chain uses TRBV6-1 with TRBJ2-1; tentatively, D is TRBD1 (6 bases). Germline-derived CDR1 and CDR2 are MNHNS and SASEGT. V was pared by 4 bases and J by 6 bases, with 7 bases between. The CDR3 has 12 residues. The CDR3 nucleotides are TGTGCCAGCAGTGTCAGGGGCAATGAGCAGTTCTTC. This encodes CASSVRGNEQFF.

The table lists this clonotype with a few counts. The CDR3 nucleotides read TGTGCCAGCAGCGTGGACAGGGTTTATAATTCACCCCTCCACTTT. It codes for CASSVDRVYNSPLHF. The J gene is TRBJ1-6, the V gene TRBV5-4; 8 bases match TRBD1. Germline-derived CDR1 and CDR2 are SGHNT and YYREEE (reference sequence). The CDR3 spans 15 residues. The junction had 4 bases not matched to a gene; V was cut back by 4 bases and J by 4 bases.

The DNA for the CDR3 is TGCAGTGCTACGGACAGGAACCATCAGCCCCAGCATTTT. Its protein product is CSATDRNHQPQHF. The gene calls are TRBV20-1 and TRBJ1-5; 7 bases line up with TRBD1. The CDR3 loop spans 13 amino acids. Germline V gene data show CDR1 as DFQATT and CDR2 as SNEGSKA (reference sequence). J lost 5 bases, V lost 4 bases, and 5 bases had no gene match.

The V gene is TRBV20-1, the J gene TRBJ1-5; 10 positions match TRBD1. V dropped 6 bases and J dropped 4; count of bases not matched to a gene: 9. The CDR3 has 15 amino acids. The V gene's germline CDR1 is DFQATT and CDR2 SNEGSKA (reference sequence). CDR3: CSAFGPGQGNQPQHF. Here the CDR3 DNA reads TGCAGTGCGTTCGGGCCGGGACAGGGGAATCAGCCCCAGCATTTT.

This clonotype was found a few times. This rearrangement joins TRBV20-1 to TRBJ2-7; D might be TRBD1 (6 bases). CDR1 and CDR2 from the germline V gene are DFQATT and SNEGSKA (reference sequence). This CDR3 is built from 12 residues. The germline V and J ends were trimmed by 3 bases and 6 bases, with 12 bases remaining between them. As DNA, the CDR3 is TGCAGTGCTAGGGTAGGGGGTGGCGAGCAGTACGTC. Protein: CSARVGGGEQYV.

This clonotype occurred many times. This chain links TRBV5-1 with TRBJ2-5; either TRBD1 or TRBD2 may fit D (5 bases each). V gave up 0 bases and J gave up 1 base, with 13 bases separating them. The CDR3 length is 16 residues. CDR1 is SGHRS, CDR2 YFSETQ, per germline. The CDR3 nucleotides read TGCGCCAGCAGCTTGGCCCTCCAGGGACCCCAAGAGACCCAGTACTTC. Its protein is CASSLALQGPQETQYF.

This clonotype was found many times. For the CDR3, the DNA is TGTGCCAGCAGCTCCCGAGGAGTGGACAGGGGTTCTGGGGCCAACGTCCTGACTTTC. It codes for CASSSRGVDRGSGANVLTF. J is TRBJ2-6 and V is TRBV7-2, with 9 bases matching TRBD1. Germline values: CDR1 SGHTA, CDR2 FQGNSA. This CDR3 has 19 residues. After removal of 4 bases from V and 1 base from J, the junction contained 11 bases not matched to a gene. Complete variable domain (other parts from reference TRBV7-2 and TRBJ2-6): GAGVSQSPSNKVTEKGKDVELRCDPISGHTALYWYRQSLGQGLEFLIYFQGNSAPDKSGLPSDRFSAERTGGSVSTLTIQRTQQEDSAVYLCASSSRGVDRGSGANVLTFGAGSRLTVL.

This sequence joins TRBV11-2 and TRBJ2-3; TRBD1 matches at 9 bases. The CDR3 contains 15 residues. V gave up 2 bases and J gave up 4 bases; unmatched junction bases: 4. CDR1 is SGHAT, CDR2 FQNNGV, per germline. CDR3 sequence reads: CASSLFGTGPDTQYF. For the CDR3, the DNA is TGTGCCAGCAGCTTATTTGGGACAGGGCCAGATACGCAGTATTTT.

This clonotype has only a few counts. This chain joins TRBV5-5 and TRBJ2-5, with 7 bases matching TRBD1. The CDR3 extends over 14 amino acids. From germline, CDR1 is SGHKS and CDR2 YYEKEE (reference sequence). Germline trimming cut 4 bases from V and 1 base from J; bases unmatched to any gene: 4. CDR3 sequence: CASSGGQLQETQYF. As DNA, the CDR3 is TGTGCCAGCAGCGGGGGACAGCTCCAAGAGACCCAGTACTTC. The full variable domain, in which reference TRBV5-5 and TRBJ2-5 provide the parts outside the CDR3, is DAGVTQSPTHLIKTRGQQVTLRCSPISGHKSVSWYQQVLGQGPQFIFQYYEKEERGRGNFPDRFSARQFPNYSSELNVNALLLGDSALYLCASSGGQLQETQYFGPGTRLLVL.

This clonotype was seen a few times. CDR3 nucleotide sequence: TGTGCCACCCTCAGGGGAGGGGGCAAGTATGGCTACACCTTC. Translated: CATLRGGGKYGYTF. V is TRBV7-9 and J is TRBJ1-2; TRBD1 aligns across 7 bases. Trimming took 10 bases from V and 5 from J; bases not matched to a gene: 13. Germline V lookup: CDR1 SEHNR, CDR2 FQNEAQ (reference sequence). The CDR3 contains 14 residues.

This clonotype was seen a few times. The chain links TRBV7-6 to TRBJ1-2; D might be TRBD1 (6 bases). The CDR3 totals 12 residues. The V and J ends lost 6 bases and 4 bases respectively, with 9 bases between them. Per the germline V gene, CDR1 is SGHVS and CDR2 is FNYEAQ. The CDR3 is CASSWGPYGYTF. The CDR3 DNA is TGTGCCAGCAGTTGGGGGCCCTATGGCTACACCTTC.

The table lists this clonotype with many counts. The chain couples TRBV6-1 to TRBJ1-6; TRBD1 matches at 7 bases. The trim removed 8 bases at V and 7 bases at J, leaving 8 bases unmatched. Germline V gene lookup returns CDR1 MNHNS and CDR2 SASEGT. The CDR3 is 14 amino acids. The CDR3 here is CASRYLTGNSPLHF. The CDR3 nucleotides are TGTGCCAGCCGATATCTGACAGGGAATTCACCCCTCCACTTT.

The V call is TRBV6-1, the J call TRBJ2-7; no clear D. CDR1 is MNHNS and CDR2 is SASEGT in the germline V gene. The CDR3 is 12 amino acids. Trimming took 10 bases from V and 0 from J, leaving 10 bases between them. The CDR3 bases are TGTGCCATCGGACGGGCCTCCTACGAGCAGTACGTC. Its translation: CAIGRASYEQYV.